The 24 T cell receptor beta chains below were found in one sample sequenced in a study of T cell repertoires in cytomegalovirus infection. In TCRdb, the reads were re-called with MiXCR into one record per CDR3 protein. The sample yields roughly 860,000 distinct CDR3 sequences, roughly 33% seen once. Their target antigens are unknown. Here the sequenced sample was cultured CD8+ T cells from PBMCs, taken from culture after CMV antigen stimulation. These TCRs come from a human donor in good health (CMV status not recorded). Some clones in this sample may be carry-over from other donors' samples.

The chain uses TRBV13 and TRBJ1-4; D unclear. CDR1 is PRHDT, CDR2 FYEKMQ, per germline (reference sequence). This CDR3 spans 15 amino acids. V was cut by 5 bases and J by 7 bases, with 17 bases left in between. The CDR3 sequence: CASSPGVLNGEKLFF. DNA for the CDR3: TGTGCCAGCAGCCCAGGAGTCCTCAACGGTGAAAAACTGTTTTTT.

This clonotype was observed a few times. V and J are TRBV7-9 and TRBJ2-3; 9 nucleotides align to TRBD2. Germline V lookup: CDR1 SEHNR, CDR2 FQNEAQ (reference sequence). The CDR3 sequence is 15 residues long. Germline trimming cut 3 bases from V and 9 bases from J; bases unmatched to any gene: 10. This CDR3 reads CASSLEGVAGETQYF. CDR3 nucleotides: TGTGCCAGCAGCTTGGAGGGGGTAGCGGGGGAGACGCAGTATTTT.

V is TRBV6-1 and J is TRBJ1-1; D is uncertain. V lost 7 bases to trimming and J lost 0 bases, with 15 bases between them. Germline V gene data show CDR1 as MNHNS and CDR2 as SASEGT. This CDR3 has 15 amino acids. The CDR3 region is CASTAGRRMNTEAFF. As DNA, the CDR3 is TGTGCCAGCACTGCGGGCCGGCGAATGAACACTGAAGCTTTCTTT.

The rearrangement uses TRBV15 and TRBJ1-1; TRBD1 is a possible D gene (5 bases). This CDR3 is 15 amino acids long. The germline V and J ends were trimmed by 2 bases and 0 bases, with 10 bases remaining between them. The germline CDR1 and CDR2 sequences are LNHNV and YYDKDF (reference sequence). This CDR3 reads CATSRKTGLNTEAFF. DNA for the CDR3: TGTGCCACCAGCAGAAAAACAGGCCTGAACACTGAAGCTTTCTTT.

This clonotype was observed a handful of times. The rearrangement joins TRBV7-9 to TRBJ1-5; a possible D gene is TRBD1 (5 bases). Looked up from germline, CDR1 is SEHNR and CDR2 is FQNEAQ (reference sequence). V dropped 5 bases and J dropped 5 bases, with 7 bases sitting between them. The CDR3 consists of 12 residues. The CDR3 region is CASSTRDQPQHF. The DNA for the CDR3 is TGTGCCAGCAGCACCAGGGATCAGCCCCAGCATTTT.

This clonotype was counted once. The chain uses TRBV6-6 and TRBJ2-7, with TRBD2 matching 9 bases. The CDR3 covers 17 residues. CDR1 MNHNY and CDR2 SVGAGI come from the germline V gene (reference sequence). Germline trimming cut 5 bases from V and 2 bases from J; bases unmatched to any gene: 13. Written as DNA, the CDR3 is TGTGCCAGCAGTGAATCGGAGCGGGGGGCCTTCCCCTACGAGCAGTACTTC. Residues: CASSESERGAFPYEQYF.

V and J are TRBV10-3 and TRBJ1-1; perhaps TRBD1 as D (6 bases). Germline lookup yields CDR1 ENHRY and CDR2 SYGVKD. The CDR3 totals 13 residues. The V and J ends lost 6 bases and 1 base respectively, with 9 bases between them. Here the CDR3 DNA reads TGTGCCATCAGCCAGGGGAGGAACACTGAAGCTTTCTTT. Protein product: CAISQGRNTEAFF.

This clonotype was seen a few times. The chain couples TRBV28 to TRBJ2-5; 9 bases fit TRBD2. The germline CDR1 and CDR2 sequences are MDHEN and SYDVKM. This CDR3 is 19 amino acids long. Trimming at V came to 7 bases and at J to 6 bases, leaving 24 bases not matched to a gene. The DNA of the CDR3 is TGTGCCAGCACCACTTCTGTGGGAGGGCTAGCGGGGTCCGAGAAGACCCAGTACTTC. Translation: CASTTSVGGLAGSEKTQYF.

J is TRBJ1-1 and V is TRBV7-2; D is unresolved. The V and J ends lost 1 base and 1 base respectively, with 10 bases between them. Per germline, CDR1 SGHTA and CDR2 FQGNSA. This CDR3 has 15 residues. The CDR3 spells CASSLVNAANTEAFF. CDR3 in DNA: TGTGCCAGCAGCTTAGTGAACGCAGCGAACACTGAAGCTTTCTTT.

The chain couples TRBV2 to TRBJ1-5; tentative D call: TRBD1 (5 bases). Trimming stripped 4 bases from V and 4 bases from J, with 20 bases between. This CDR3 is 17 amino acids long. Germline assignment: CDR1 SNHLY and CDR2 FYNNEI. The CDR3 loop is CASSGGRDESLNQPQHF. The CDR3 DNA reads TGTGCCAGCAGTGGCGGGCGGGACGAAAGTCTTAATCAGCCCCAGCATTTT.

This clonotype has more than one count but fewer than ten. V usage is TRBV7-9 and J usage is TRBJ2-7, with D perhaps TRBD1 (6 bases). V lost 4 bases to trimming and J lost 3 bases, with 16 bases between them. Germline V CDR1 and CDR2: SEHNR, FQNEAQ (reference sequence). The CDR3 is 15 residues long. CDR3 region: CASSSNSGANYEQYV. Here the CDR3 DNA reads TGTGCCAGCAGCTCAAATTCAGGGGCAAACTACGAGCAGTACGTC.

The chain joins TRBV27 to TRBJ1-1, with TRBD1 matching over 8 bases. CDR1 and CDR2 from the germline V gene are MNHEY and SMNVEV (reference sequence). CDR3 length: 13 amino acids. The V gene end was trimmed by 6 bases and the J gene end by 4 bases; junction bases not matched to a gene: 4. DNA for the CDR3: TGTGCCAGCAGCCGACAGGGGATCACTGAAGCTTTCTTT. This translates into CASSRQGITEAFF.

The rearrangement joins TRBV5-6 to TRBJ2-7; TRBD1 might be the D (5 bases). V was trimmed by 1 base and J by 2 bases, leaving 13 bases between them. This CDR3 is 15 amino acids long. Germline assignment: CDR1 SGHDT and CDR2 YYEEEE. The CDR3, as DNA: TGTGCCAGCAGCTTGTACAGGAATCCCACCTACGAGCAGTACTTC. Translating gives CASSLYRNPTYEQYF.

This clonotype appeared a few times. This chain joins TRBV27 and TRBJ2-5, with TRBD2 matching over 12 bases. Unmatched junction bases numbered 2, after V lost 2 bases and J lost 1 base. The germline V gene encodes CDR1 MNHEY and CDR2 SMNVEV (reference sequence). CDR3 size: 16 residues. In DNA form, the CDR3 reads TGTGCCAGCAGTTTAACGACTAGCGGGGGCCAAGAGACCCAGTACTTC. This sequence encodes CASSLTTSGGQETQYF.

The sample holds many counts of this clonotype. The rearrangement uses TRBV7-9 and TRBJ1-4; D is unresolved. This CDR3 is built from 11 residues. Germline loops: CDR1 SEHNR, CDR2 FQNEAQ (reference sequence). Trimming removed 5 bases from V and 4 bases from J, with 2 bases in between. In nucleotides, the CDR3 is TGTGCCAGCAGCCATAATGAAAAACTGTTTTTT. Amino acids: CASSHNEKLFF.

The CDR3 nucleotides are TGTGCCAGCAGTTGGACAGGGGAGTTGGTGACCCAGTACTTC. Protein: CASSWTGELVTQYF. The V gene is TRBV27, the J gene TRBJ2-5, with 9 bases matching TRBD1. The junction had 7 bases not matched to a gene; V was cut back by 4 bases and J by 7 bases. The CDR3 totals 14 residues. The germline CDR1 and CDR2 sequences are MNHEY and SMNVEV (reference sequence).

The chain recombines TRBV7-8 with TRBJ2-4, with D perhaps TRBD2 (5 bases). In germline, CDR1 is SGHVS, CDR2 FQNEAQ. Trimming pared 6 bases from V and 9 bases from J, leaving 24 bases between. The CDR3 is 16 residues long. CDR3 region: CASSPPRGKEESIQYF. The CDR3 DNA sequence: TGTGCCAGCAGTCCCCCCCGGGGTAAAGAGGAAAGCATTCAGTACTTC. The variable domain in full, completed from reference TRBV7-8 and TRBJ2-4, reads GAGVSQSPRYKVAKRGQDVALRCDPISGHVSLFWYQQALGQGPEFLTYFQNEAQLDKSGLPSDRFFAERPEGSVSTLKIQRTQQEDSAVYLCASSPPRGKEESIQYFGAGTRLSVL.

The gene calls are TRBV14 and TRBJ2-5; the match to TRBD1 covers 7 bases. With V trimmed by 4 bases and J by 3 bases, 11 bases remained unmatched. The germline V gene encodes CDR1 SGHDN and CDR2 FVKESK. The CDR3 runs 16 residues. CDR3 in DNA: TGTGCCAGCAGCCTAACCGGGACAGCCTTAAAAGAGACCCAGTACTTC. This codes for CASSLTGTALKETQYF.

As to this clonotype: An end of the junction does not agree with germline; a read error may underlie this. The chain couples TRBV4-2 to TRBJ1-2, with D uncertain. The CDR3 has 20 amino acids. The germline V gene has CDR1 LGHNA and CDR2 YNFKEQ. DNA for the CDR3: TGTGCCAGCAGCCAAGGTTGGTCCGCCGAGGGCCCCTCTTCTAACTATGGCTACATCTTC. It encodes CASSQGWSAEGPSSNYGYIF.

The V gene is TRBV28, the J gene TRBJ2-1; D might be TRBD2 (6 bases). V was trimmed by 2 bases and J by 16 bases, leaving 15 bases between them. This CDR3 is built from 12 residues. Germline lookup yields CDR1 MDHEN and CDR2 SYDVKM. Here the CDR3 reads CASSLTGGLRFF. The CDR3 DNA reads as TGTGCCAGCAGTTTAACTGGGGGACTTCGATTCTTC. Supplemented by reference TRBV28 and TRBJ2-1, the full variable domain reads DVKVTQSSRYLVKRTGEKVFLECVQDMDHENMFWYRQDPGLGLRLIYFSYDVKMKEKGDIPEGYSVSREKKERFSLILESASTNQTSMYLCASSLTGGLRFFGPGTRLTVL.

This clonotype has just a few counts. V is TRBV12-3 or TRBV12-4 and J is TRBJ2-3; possibly TRBD1 for D (6 bases). There are 15 residues in the CDR3. Deletions cut 2 bases from V and 0 bases from J, with 9 bases between. The CDR3 DNA sequence: TGTGCCAGCAGTTTAATCAGGGGAAGCACAGATACGCAGTATTTT. Translated: CASSLIRGSTDTQYF.

This clonotype was counted ten times or more. The V and J genes are TRBV7-6 and TRBJ2-1; 15 positions agree with TRBD2. The CDR3 covers 16 residues. Trimming cost V 5 bases and J 8 bases; bases outside gene matches: 7. The germline gives CDR1 SGHVS, CDR2 FNYEAQ. CDR3 sequence (DNA): TGTGCCAGCAGCCCACGGACTAGCGGGGGGGCCGATGAGCAGTTCTTC. This codes for CASSPRTSGGADEQFF. The whole variable domain, filled in from reference TRBV7-6 and TRBJ2-1, reads GAGVSQSPRYKVTKRGQDVALRCDPISGHVSLYWYRQALGQGPEFLTYFNYEAQQDKSGLPNDRFSAERPEGSISTLTIQRTEQRDSAMYRCASSPRTSGGADEQFFGPGTRLTVL.

This rearrangement joins TRBV29-1 to TRBJ2-2, with TRBD2 identical over 9 bases. Germline V gives CDR1 SQVTM, CDR2 ANQGSEA. There are 19 residues in the CDR3. J was trimmed by 0 bases and V by 2 bases; bases with no gene match: 13. The DNA of the CDR3 is TGCAGCGTTGAACCTCCTCCATTAGCGGGGGTGCCGAACACCGGGGAGCTGTTTTTT. Its translation: CSVEPPPLAGVPNTGELFF.

This clonotype was observed many times. The chain combines TRBV7-6 with TRBJ2-3, with a tentative D call TRBD2 (5 bases). Per germline, CDR1 SGHVS and CDR2 FNYEAQ. The CDR3 covers 13 residues. Trimming removed 0 bases from V and 6 bases from J, with 7 bases in between. Written as DNA, the CDR3 is TGTGCCAGCAGCTTAGCGGGCGGGGATACGCAGTATTTT. Amino acid sequence: CASSLAGGDTQYF.